This T cell receptor beta chain was profiled in a study of cytomegalovirus exposure and HLA in healthy donors. PCR employed 60 Vbeta and 13 Jbeta primers. Method: immunoSEQ multiplex PCR; TCRdb's copy keeps in-frame clones and lacks some. The data show about 85,000 clones, roughly 80% seen once. Study findings and constraints: The productive fraction for most TCR beta V segments was about 90% or about 30% in an earlier analysis.

About this clone itself: Its antigen is as yet unknown.

The CDR3 contains 12 residues. V was pared by 3 bases and J by 5 bases, with 7 bases between. The germline V gene has CDR1 MNHEY and CDR2 SMNVEV (reference sequence). The V and J genes are TRBV27 and TRBJ1-1; TRBD1 is a possible D gene (5 bases). This TCR was recovered from a boy aged 10-17 years in good health and CMV-seronegative. The material sequenced was PBMCs. The CDR3: CASSFSGTEAFF. CDR3 in DNA: TGTGCCAGCAGTTTTTCAGGGACTGAAGCTTTCTTT.